This entry concerns a single T cell receptor beta chain. Per the original methods: By means of reference gene primer amplification, nucleated cell counts were estimated. Clones were sequenced by immunoSEQ multiplex PCR, and TCRdb holds only the in-frame ones, with some missing. V, J and clone size are those of that table, while D and trimming were read from the DNA. The table lists under 200,000 clones, 85% to 90% of them singletons. CDR3 length: 15 amino acids. Between the trimmed V and J ends, which lost 7 bases and 0 bases, there was a span of 15 bases. Per germline, CDR1 LNHDA and CDR2 SQIVND (reference sequence). These data come from a study of blood T cell repertoires in COVID-19. Study at large: The United States, Italy and Spain supplied acute and convalescent COVID-19 samples. The analysed material was cDNA or gDNA that came from T cells, B-cell-depleted T cells, or PBMCs.

Sequencing was carried out using peripheral blood. The receptor was derived from a man aged 35-49 years with active or convalescent COVID-19. The V call is TRBV19, the J call TRBJ1-2; a weak D match, TRBD1 (6 bases). CDR3 residues: CASTSDSLANYGYTF. The CDR3, as DNA: TGTGCCAGTACCTCGGACAGTTTAGCTAACTATGGCTACACCTTC.